Presented here are 26 T cell receptor beta chains from one specimen sequenced in a study of T cells after yellow fever vaccination. TCRdb passed the 5' RACE reads through MiXCR, listing each CDR3 protein once. Seen here are more than 300,000 distinct CDR3 sequences, about 4.5% observed once, and the top ten hold approximately 20%. The sequencing used PBMCs, collected 15 days after the yellow fever booster vaccination. The origin of the receptors is a young man who received the YFV17D yellow fever vaccine.

This clonotype is a singleton in its sample. A much more abundant neighbour one base away suggests this may be a read error. This CDR3 is CAGVAGGADTQYF. For the CDR3, the DNA is TGTGCCGGTGTAGCGGGGGGAGCAGATACGCAGTATTTT. The chain joins TRBV3-1 to TRBJ2-3; 10 nucleotides line up with TRBD2. The CDR3 runs 13 residues. The germline CDR1 and CDR2 sequences are LGHDT and YNNKEL (reference sequence). V shed 11 bases, J shed 4 bases, and the junction held 6 bases outside the gene matches.

This CDR3 is CASSQRVGTAITDTQYF. The CDR3 DNA follows: TGCGCCAGCAGCCAAAGAGTCGGGACCGCAATCACAGATACGCAGTATTTT. The gene calls are TRBV4-3 and TRBJ2-3; either TRBD1 or TRBD2 may fit D (5 bases each). This CDR3 region has 17 residues. Germline CDR1 reads LGHNA; CDR2 reads YSLEER. Trimming cost V 2 bases and J 2 bases, with 17 bases left between them.

Many counts were recorded for this clonotype. The gene calls are TRBV7-2 and TRBJ1-1; D perhaps matches TRBD1 (5 bases). Germline CDR1 SGHTA, CDR2 FQGNSA. Trimming removed 5 bases at V and 7 bases at J, with 20 bases between. The CDR3 is 15 amino acids. As DNA, the CDR3 is TGTGCCAGCAGCACCCGCGGGGGGGGGACTATTGAAGCTTTCTTT. Amino acids: CASSTRGGGTIEAFF.

There are a few counts of this clonotype. The chain employs TRBV6-5 and TRBJ2-5; 12 positions agree with TRBD2. The CDR3 has 17 amino acids. Losses at the gene ends were 5 bases for V and 2 bases for J; bases not matched to a gene: 9. Germline CDR1 and CDR2: MNHEY and SVGAGI. This CDR3 is CASSTVLAGGPQETQYF. The CDR3 DNA follows: TGTGCCAGCAGTACTGTACTAGCGGGGGGCCCTCAAGAGACCCAGTACTTC.

This clonotype has a count of ten or more. The chain is built from TRBV30 and TRBJ2-7; D possibly corresponds to TRBD1 (6 bases). CDR1 GTSNPN and CDR2 SVGIG come from the germline V gene (reference sequence). V was trimmed by 7 bases and J by 1 base, leaving 14 bases between them. CDR3 length: 13 amino acids. The CDR3 reads CASTHQGSYEQYF. CDR3 nucleotides: TGTGCCTCAACCCATCAGGGGTCCTACGAGCAGTACTTC.

This clonotype was picked up many times. The chain recombines TRBV18 with TRBJ2-1, with 7 bases aligning to TRBD2. V was clipped by 0 bases and J by 9 bases; unmatched bases: 2. The CDR3 covers 13 residues. The V gene's germline CDR1 is KGHSH and CDR2 LQKENI. The CDR3, as DNA: TGTGCCAGCTCACCACCGGGAGGGAGTGAGCAGTTCTTC. Amino acid sequence: CASSPPGGSEQFF.

This clonotype was found many times. V usage is TRBV12-3 or TRBV12-4 and J usage is TRBJ1-1; TRBD1 agrees at 7 bases. The CDR3 loop spans 14 amino acids. Losses at the gene ends were 6 bases for V and 8 bases for J; bases not matched to a gene: 12. CDR3 DNA: TGTGCCAGCAGCCAACGTTCAGGGGGTATCGAAGCTTTCTTT. Its protein product is CASSQRSGGIEAFF.

This clonotype was seen a handful of times. Its ends do not fully match the called genes, so a read error is possible. The chain is built from TRBV20-1 and TRBJ1-1; 10 positions match TRBD1. There are 14 residues in the CDR3. Germline V gene data show CDR1 as DFQATT and CDR2 as SNEGSKA (reference sequence). The CDR3 bases are TGCAGTGCTAGAGGGGACAGGGGCGACACTGAAGCTTCCTTT. Translation: CSARGDRGDTEASF.

This clonotype occurred many times. The genes are TRBV7-9 and TRBJ1-5, with TRBD1 matching over 7 bases. This CDR3 has 15 residues. Losses at the gene ends were 6 bases for V and 1 base for J; bases not matched to a gene: 6. Per the germline V gene, CDR1 is SEHNR and CDR2 is FQNEAQ (reference sequence). CDR3 sequence (DNA): TGTGCCAGCAGTCCCGACAGGGTGAGCAATCAGCCCCAGCATTTT. It codes for CASSPDRVSNQPQHF.

The V call is TRBV4-3, the J call TRBJ2-2; no clear D gene. Trimming pared 1 base from V and 3 bases from J, leaving 6 bases between. This CDR3 is 14 amino acids long. Germline CDR1 LGHNA, CDR2 YSLEER. CDR3 sequence: CASSQVPDTGELFF. The CDR3 bases are TGCGCCAGCAGCCAAGTTCCAGACACCGGGGAGCTGTTTTTT.

This sequence joins TRBV11-2 and TRBJ2-3; unclear D gene. Per germline, CDR1 SGHAT and CDR2 FQNNGV. The CDR3 length is 12 residues. Trimming removed 3 bases from V and 7 bases from J, with 8 bases in between. CDR3: CASSFRGNTQYF. The CDR3 DNA follows: TGTGCCAGCAGCTTCCGTGGGAATACGCAGTATTTT.

This clonotype was seen a few times. The chain employs TRBV7-2 and TRBJ1-2; D gene uncertain. Deletions cut 3 bases from V and 8 bases from J, with 10 bases between. The CDR3 is 12 amino acids. Germline-derived CDR1 and CDR2 are SGHTA and FQGNSA. Here the CDR3 DNA reads TGTGCCAGCAGCTTTGGTCTGGAGGGCTACACCTTC. Its protein product is CASSFGLEGYTF.

This clonotype was counted ten times or more. The DNA of the CDR3 is TGTGCCAGCAGTCTGGGACAGGGGCTGGTTGAAGCTTTCTTT. Translation: CASSLGQGLVEAFF. The chain employs TRBV12-3 or TRBV12-4 and TRBJ1-1; 10 bases are shared with TRBD1. The CDR3 loop spans 14 amino acids. V lost 5 bases and J lost 7; bases outside the gene matches: 7.

There are a few counts of this clonotype. The V and J genes are TRBV7-8 and TRBJ2-2; 15 nucleotides align to TRBD2. V trimming: 5 bases; J trimming: 4 bases; junction bases outside the gene matches: 8. The germline CDR1 and CDR2 sequences are SGHVS and FQNEAQ. The CDR3 consists of 18 residues. Written as DNA, the CDR3 is TGTGCCAGCAGCCCACGGACTAGCGGGGGGGCTTTCACCGGGGAGCTGTTTTTT. As protein: CASSPRTSGGAFTGELFF.

This clonotype has more than one count but fewer than ten. The chain links TRBV19 to TRBJ1-1; tentative D call: TRBD1 (5 bases). V lost 5 bases to trimming and J lost 4 bases, with 17 bases between them. Germline assignment: CDR1 LNHDA and CDR2 SQIVND (reference sequence). The CDR3 runs to 15 residues. CDR3 protein: CASSAGTVGFTEAFF. The CDR3 DNA sequence: TGTGCCAGTAGTGCAGGGACGGTGGGGTTCACTGAAGCTTTCTTT.

This clonotype was observed at least ten times. The chain carries TRBV6-1 and TRBJ1-1; D not certain. CDR1 is MNHNS, CDR2 SASEGT, per germline. Trimming removed 7 bases from V and 2 bases from J, with 14 bases in between. The length of the CDR3 is 14 residues. CDR3 region: CASTGFDLNTEAFF. In DNA form, the CDR3 reads TGTGCCAGCACCGGCTTCGACCTCAACACTGAAGCTTTCTTT.

The V call is TRBV2, the J call TRBJ2-7; a weak D match, TRBD2 (7 bases). CDR3 length: 11 residues. Trimming stripped 8 bases from V and 5 bases from J, with 10 bases between. Germline lookup yields CDR1 SNHLY and CDR2 FYNNEI. Here the CDR3 reads CASWGGHEQYV. In DNA, the CDR3 is TGTGCCAGCTGGGGGGGGCACGAGCAGTACGTC.

The genes are TRBV20-1 and TRBJ1-5; tentative D call: TRBD1 (5 bases). CDR3 length: 13 residues. V dropped 3 bases and J dropped 5 bases, with 11 bases sitting between them. The germline V gene has CDR1 DFQATT and CDR2 SNEGSKA (reference sequence). CDR3 region: CSASGATDQPQHF. For the CDR3, the DNA is TGCAGTGCTAGCGGGGCGACGGATCAGCCCCAGCATTTT.

The V gene is TRBV6-6, the J gene TRBJ1-4; D remains ambiguous. This CDR3 has 16 residues. V lost 5 bases, J lost 0 bases, and 13 bases lay in between. Germline CDR1 MNHNY, CDR2 SVGAGI (reference sequence). In DNA, the CDR3 is TGTGCCAGCAGTCGCCCCGGGGTTGCAACTAATGAAAAACTGTTTTTT. Encoded protein: CASSRPGVATNEKLFF.

This clonotype was counted ten times or more. The J gene is TRBJ2-1, the V gene TRBV14; D is unclear. V was shortened by 0 bases and J by 5 bases, with 23 bases between the two germline ends. The CDR3 is made up of 19 amino acids. The V gene's germline CDR1 is SGHDN and CDR2 FVKESK. The CDR3, as DNA: TGTGCCAGCAGCCAAGATCGAGTTGATGTTTCCAAATGGGACAATGAGCAGTTCTTC. Its protein is CASSQDRVDVSKWDNEQFF. Filled out from reference TRBV14 and TRBJ2-1, the complete variable domain reads EAGVTQFPSHSVIEKGQTVTLRCDPISGHDNLYWYRRVMGKEIKFLLHFVKESKQDESGMPNNRFLAERTGGTYSTLKVQPAELEDSGVYFCASSQDRVDVSKWDNEQFFGPGTRLTVL.

This clonotype was recorded at least ten times. The rearrangement joins TRBV5-1 to TRBJ2-3; D is undetermined. V lost 4 bases and J 1 base, leaving 10 bases between the germline ends. Germline assignment: CDR1 SGHRS and CDR2 YFSETQ. The CDR3 consists of 14 residues. DNA for the CDR3: TGCGCCAGCAGCGTGGGTAGCCGCACAGATACGCAGTATTTT. This codes for CASSVGSRTDTQYF.

The chain joins TRBV18 to TRBJ1-2; no definite D call. The V gene lost 3 bases and the J gene lost 8 bases, with 16 bases spanning the gap. CDR1 and CDR2 (germline): KGHSH, LQKENI. The CDR3 is 14 residues long. CDR3 loop: CASSPPGVGLGYTF. In DNA, the CDR3 is TGTGCCAGCTCACCCCCCGGGGTAGGGCTCGGCTACACCTTC. Full variable domain (missing parts from reference TRBV18 and TRBJ1-2): NAGVMQNPRHLVRRRGQEARLRCSPMKGHSHVYWYRQLPEEGLKFMVYLQKENIIDESGMPKERFSAEFPKEGPSILRIQQVVRGDSAAYFCASSPPGVGLGYTFGSGTRLTVV.

Ten or more counts support this clonotype. V gene TRBV6-5 combines with J gene TRBJ1-1; D ambiguous. The CDR3 is 11 amino acids. V was trimmed by 11 bases and J by 3 bases, leaving 10 bases between them. Germline-derived CDR1 and CDR2 are MNHEY and SVGAGI. CDR3 loop: CAPNRDTEAFF. Here the CDR3 DNA reads TGTGCCCCTAACCGTGACACTGAAGCTTTCTTT.

In its sample, this clonotype was seen a few times. This chain links TRBV5-1 with TRBJ2-1; 9 positions agree with TRBD2. The CDR3 is 16 amino acids. The J segment lost 4 bases and the V segment lost 0 bases, leaving 5 bases of the junction unmatched. Germline V lookup: CDR1 SGHRS, CDR2 YFSETQ. The CDR3: CASSLDISGGYNEQFF. CDR3 DNA sequence: TGCGCCAGCAGCTTGGATATTAGCGGGGGATACAATGAGCAGTTCTTC.

CDR3 bases: TGTGCCAGCAGCTTTTCAGGGGAATATAATGAAAAACTGTTTTTT. It encodes CASSFSGEYNEKLFF. The chain employs TRBV5-6 and TRBJ1-4, with D maybe TRBD1 (6 bases). Trimming took 2 bases from V and 4 from J, leaving 12 bases between them. This CDR3 region has 15 residues. Per germline, CDR1 SGHDT and CDR2 YYEEEE.

The V gene is TRBV15, the J gene TRBJ1-1; D is possibly TRBD1 (5 bases). V lost 2 bases to trimming and J lost 1 base, with 14 bases between them. The CDR3 contains 16 residues. From germline, CDR1 is LNHNV and CDR2 YYDKDF (reference sequence). The DNA of the CDR3 is TGTGCCACCAGCAGACTGGGAGGGACGGAGAACACTGAAGCTTTCTTT. Protein sequence: CATSRLGGTENTEAFF.